This T cell receptor beta chain was recorded in a study of blood T cell repertoires in COVID-19. Study-level background: From the United States, Italy and Spain came samples of acute and convalescent COVID-19. T cells, B-cell-depleted T cells, or PBMCs provided the cDNA or gDNA that served as material.

Enrollment of patients from Seattle took place during active infection, with longitudinal follow-up. CDR3 length: 14 amino acids. V trimming: 3 bases; J trimming: 5 bases; junction bases outside the gene matches: 7. Germline assignment: CDR1 SNHLY and CDR2 FYNNEI. As processed by the authors: Reference gene primer amplification gave nucleated cell count estimates. The data were produced by immunoSEQ multiplex PCR, yet TCRdb's version contains in-frame clones alone and is incomplete. V, J and clone size were drawn from that table, and D and trimming were deduced from the DNA. The repertoire has 200,000 to 250,000 clones, roughly 90% of them found once; the top ten carry 0.65% to 0.85%.

Specimen: peripheral blood. The V call is TRBV2, the J call TRBJ2-7; 7 nucleotides line up with TRBD2. The TCR comes from a man in his sixties with COVID-19, enrolled during active disease. The CDR3 DNA follows: TGTGCCAGCAGTGACGGCGGGAGTAACGACGAGCAGTACTTC. Translating it yields CASSDGGSNDEQYF.